This T cell receptor (beta chain) appears in the sequencing data of a study of graft-versus-host responses after intestinal transplantation. About the research overall: Transplants were multivisceral, liver-intestinal, or isolated intestinal. Notes on the study in general: Some GvH clones were seen earlier in gut or blood, suggesting intestinal origin.

Generated by immunoSEQ multiplex PCR, the TCRdb table keeps only in-frame clones and is missing some. The sample has about 4,300 clones, about 72% seen once. A note on this clone: What it recognizes is unknown.

CDR3 length equals 13 residues. V was pared by 2 bases and J by 2 bases, with 7 bases between. Germline V gene lookup returns CDR1 SGHNT and CDR2 YYREEE (reference sequence). Graft tissue was processed to release intraepithelial and lamina propria lymphocytes. The chain recombines TRBV5-4 with TRBJ2-5; D gene ambiguous. The specimen was ileum tissue, collected 9 days after transplant. The TCR was taken from a human patient who received an intestinal transplant, so some T cells may come from the graft donor. This CDR3 is CASSFGRQETQYF. CDR3 coding DNA: TGTGCCAGCAGCTTCGGCAGACAAGAGACCCAGTACTTC.